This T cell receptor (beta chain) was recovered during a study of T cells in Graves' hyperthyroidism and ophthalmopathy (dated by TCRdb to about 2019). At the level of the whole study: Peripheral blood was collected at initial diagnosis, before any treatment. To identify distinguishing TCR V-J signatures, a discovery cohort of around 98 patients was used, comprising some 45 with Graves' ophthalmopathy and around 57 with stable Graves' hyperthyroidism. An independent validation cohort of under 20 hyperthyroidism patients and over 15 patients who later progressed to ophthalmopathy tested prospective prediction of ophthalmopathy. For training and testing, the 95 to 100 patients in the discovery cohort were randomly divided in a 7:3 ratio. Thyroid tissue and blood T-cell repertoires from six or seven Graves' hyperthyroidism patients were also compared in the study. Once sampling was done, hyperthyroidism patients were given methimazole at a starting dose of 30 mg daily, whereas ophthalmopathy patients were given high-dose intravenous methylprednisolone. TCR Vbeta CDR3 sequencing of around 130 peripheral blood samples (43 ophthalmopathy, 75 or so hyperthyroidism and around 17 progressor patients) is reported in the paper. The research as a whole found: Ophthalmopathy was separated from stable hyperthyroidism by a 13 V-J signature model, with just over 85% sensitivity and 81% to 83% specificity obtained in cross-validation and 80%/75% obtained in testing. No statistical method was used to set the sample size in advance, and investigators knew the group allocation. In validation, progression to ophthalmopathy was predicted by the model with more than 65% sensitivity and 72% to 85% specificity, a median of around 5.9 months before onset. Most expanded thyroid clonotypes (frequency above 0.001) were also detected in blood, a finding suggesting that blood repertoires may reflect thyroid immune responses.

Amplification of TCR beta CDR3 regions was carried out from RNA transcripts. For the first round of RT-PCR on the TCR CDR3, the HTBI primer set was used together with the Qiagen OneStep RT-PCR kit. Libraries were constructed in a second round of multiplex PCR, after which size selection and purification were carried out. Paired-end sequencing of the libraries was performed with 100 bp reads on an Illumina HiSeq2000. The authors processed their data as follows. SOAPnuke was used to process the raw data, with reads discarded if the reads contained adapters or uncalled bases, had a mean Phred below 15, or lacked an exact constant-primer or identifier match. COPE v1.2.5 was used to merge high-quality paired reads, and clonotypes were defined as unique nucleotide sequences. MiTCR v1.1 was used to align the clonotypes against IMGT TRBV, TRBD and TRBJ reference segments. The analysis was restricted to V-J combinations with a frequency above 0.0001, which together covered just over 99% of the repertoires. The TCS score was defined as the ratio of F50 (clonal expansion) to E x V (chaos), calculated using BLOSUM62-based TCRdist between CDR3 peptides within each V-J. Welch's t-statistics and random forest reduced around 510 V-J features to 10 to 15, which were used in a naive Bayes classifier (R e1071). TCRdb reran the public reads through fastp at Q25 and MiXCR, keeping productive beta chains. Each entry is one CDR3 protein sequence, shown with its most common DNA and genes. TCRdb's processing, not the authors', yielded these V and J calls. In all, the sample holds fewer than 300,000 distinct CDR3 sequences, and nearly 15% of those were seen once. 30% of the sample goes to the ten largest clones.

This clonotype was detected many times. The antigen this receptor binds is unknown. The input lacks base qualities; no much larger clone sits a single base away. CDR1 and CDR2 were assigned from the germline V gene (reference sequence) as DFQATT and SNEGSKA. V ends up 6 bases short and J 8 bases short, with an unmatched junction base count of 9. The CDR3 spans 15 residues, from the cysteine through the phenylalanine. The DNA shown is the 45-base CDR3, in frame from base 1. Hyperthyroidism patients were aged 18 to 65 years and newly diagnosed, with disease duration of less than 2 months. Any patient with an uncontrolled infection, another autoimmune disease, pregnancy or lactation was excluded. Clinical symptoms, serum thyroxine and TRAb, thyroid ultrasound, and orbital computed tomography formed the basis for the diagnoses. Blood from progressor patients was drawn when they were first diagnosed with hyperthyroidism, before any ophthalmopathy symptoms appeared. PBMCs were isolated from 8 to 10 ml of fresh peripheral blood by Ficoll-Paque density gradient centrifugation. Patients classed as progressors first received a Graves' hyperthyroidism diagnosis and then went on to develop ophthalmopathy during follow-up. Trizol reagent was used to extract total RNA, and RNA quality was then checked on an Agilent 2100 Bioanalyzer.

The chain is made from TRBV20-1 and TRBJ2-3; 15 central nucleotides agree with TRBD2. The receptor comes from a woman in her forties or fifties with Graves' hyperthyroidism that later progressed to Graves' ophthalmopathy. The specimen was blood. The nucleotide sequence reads TGCAGTGCCCCAGGACTAGCGGGAGGGCACACTACGCAGTATTTT. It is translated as CSAPGLAGGHTTQYF.